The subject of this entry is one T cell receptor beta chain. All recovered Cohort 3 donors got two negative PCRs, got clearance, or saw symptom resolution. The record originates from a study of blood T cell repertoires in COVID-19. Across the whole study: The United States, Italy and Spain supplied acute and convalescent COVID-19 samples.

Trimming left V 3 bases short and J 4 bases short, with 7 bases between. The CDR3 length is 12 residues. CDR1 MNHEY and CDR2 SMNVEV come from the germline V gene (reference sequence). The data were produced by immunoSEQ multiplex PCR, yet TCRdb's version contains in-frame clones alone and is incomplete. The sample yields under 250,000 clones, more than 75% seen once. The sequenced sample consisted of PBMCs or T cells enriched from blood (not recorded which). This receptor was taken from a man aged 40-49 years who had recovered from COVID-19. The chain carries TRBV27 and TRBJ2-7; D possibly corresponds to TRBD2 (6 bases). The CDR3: CASSFGGYEQYF. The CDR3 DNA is TGTGCCAGCAGTTTCGGAGGGTACGAGCAGTACTTC.